This T cell receptor (beta chain) came from a study of blood T cell repertoires in COVID-19. Across the study: Acute-phase and convalescent COVID-19 samples originated in the United States, Italy and Spain. Sample material is recorded as cDNA or gDNA derived from T cells, B-cell-depleted T cells, or PBMCs.

Germline V gene lookup returns CDR1 SGHTA and CDR2 FQGNSA. There are 14 residues in the CDR3. V was cut by 1 base and J by 5 bases, with 11 bases left in between. Sequencing was performed with immunoSEQ multiplex PCR; in TCRdb, only in-frame clones are kept and a portion is missing. The sample carries hundreds of thousands of clones, approximately 80% recorded once. The receptor comes from a woman aged 40 to 50 with active or convalescent COVID-19. The sequencing sample was made of peripheral blood. This chain joins TRBV7-2 and TRBJ1-1; no clear D gene. In DNA form, the CDR3 reads TGTGCCAGCAGCTTAGAGAAGCGAGGGACTGAAGCTTTCTTT. It yields the protein CASSLEKRGTEAFF. Full variable domain (rest looked up from reference TRBV7-2 and TRBJ1-1): GAGVSQSPSNKVTEKGKDVELRCDPISGHTALYWYRQSLGQGLEFLIYFQGNSAPDKSGLPSDRFSAERTGGSVSTLTIQRTQQEDSAVYLCASSLEKRGTEAFFGQGTRLTVV.